The 10 T cell receptor beta chains in this list originate from one sample, sequenced in a study of immune cell composition in non-small cell lung cancer. Profiled with immunoSEQ multiplex PCR; TCRdb holds only in-frame clones, not every one. The table has about 4,900 clones, roughly four fifths seen once; the top ten hold roughly a tenth. Sequenced input: lung tumor tissue. The receptors were gathered from a human donor with non-small cell lung cancer.

The V and J genes are TRBV11-3 and TRBJ1-2; D ambiguous. Germline V gene data show CDR1 as SGHNT and CDR2 as YENEEA. This CDR3 has 15 amino acids. V gave up 5 bases and J gave up 7 bases, with 20 bases separating them. CDR3 in amino acids: CASSRREGGMVGYTF. DNA for the CDR3: TGTGCCAGCAGCCGCCGTGAGGGTGGCATGGTTGGCTACACCTTC. Full variable domain (missing parts from reference TRBV11-3 and TRBJ1-2): EAGVVQSPRYKIIEKKQPVAFWCNPISGHNTLYWYLQNLGQGPELLIRYENEEAVDDSQLPKDRFSAERLKGVDSTLKIQPAELGDSAVYLCASSRREGGMVGYTFGSGTRLTVV.

CDR3 DNA: TGTGCCAGCAGTTTCCTCGCAGGACTCAACTATGGCTACACCTTC. Encoded protein: CASSFLAGLNYGYTF. The chain combines TRBV27 with TRBJ1-2; no clear D gene. From germline, CDR1 is MNHEY and CDR2 SMNVEV (reference sequence). This CDR3 contains 15 residues. V gave up 3 bases and J gave up 2 bases, with 13 bases separating them.

This chain joins TRBV7-8 and TRBJ2-3; TRBD2 matches at 11 bases. V lost 1 base, J lost 3 bases, and 9 bases stayed unmatched. The CDR3 is 18 amino acids. CDR1 is SGHVS, CDR2 FQNEAQ, per germline. The CDR3 nucleotides read TGTGCCAGCAGCTTAGGAATCTTTAGCGGGGGGGGAACAGATACGCAGTATTTT. Residues: CASSLGIFSGGGTDTQYF.

This chain connects TRBV12-5 to TRBJ2-2; maybe TRBD2 (6 bases). There are 15 residues in the CDR3. CDR1 is LGHNT and CDR2 is FRNRAP in the germline V gene. V was cut by 2 bases and J by 5 bases, with 12 bases left in between. CDR3 sequence: CASGLLMAGTGELFF. The CDR3 coding sequence is TGTGCTAGTGGTTTGTTAATGGCGGGGACCGGGGAGCTGTTTTTT.

The V gene is TRBV10-3, the J gene TRBJ2-4, with 7 bases aligning to TRBD1. Per germline, CDR1 ENHRY and CDR2 SYGVKD. Trimming at V came to 3 bases and at J to 6 bases, leaving 8 bases not matched to a gene. The CDR3 extends over 15 amino acids. CDR3: CAISDGSTGRNIQYF. The DNA of the CDR3 is TGTGCCATCAGTGATGGTTCGACAGGGAGAAACATTCAGTACTTC.

This clone was observed a single time. The V call is TRBV6-1, the J call TRBJ2-3, with TRBD1 matching over 9 bases. V trimming: 6 bases; J trimming: 2 bases; junction bases outside the gene matches: 3. The CDR3 has 14 residues. Germline V gene data show CDR1 as MNHNS and CDR2 as SASEGT. CDR3 in DNA: TGTGCCAGCAGCCGGGACAGGGCCACAGATACGCAGTATTTT. It codes for CASSRDRATDTQYF.

The genes are TRBV6-5 and TRBJ2-5, with 8 bases lining up with TRBD1. V shed 6 bases, J shed 3 bases, and the junction held 6 bases outside the gene matches. The germline CDR1 and CDR2 sequences are MNHEY and SVGAGI. The CDR3 is 14 amino acids. CDR3 sequence reads: CASSTGTGEETQYF. As DNA, the CDR3 is TGTGCCAGCAGCACCGGGACAGGAGAAGAGACCCAGTACTTC.

The chain has TRBV19 and TRBJ1-6; 9 bases align to TRBD1. The CDR3 runs 16 residues. CDR1 and CDR2 (germline): LNHDA, SQIVND (reference sequence). After removal of 3 bases from V and 9 bases from J, the junction contained 9 bases not matched to a gene. The CDR3 DNA is TGTGCCAGTAGTATTTATTTGGGACAGGGTTTTTCACCCCTCCACTTT. As protein: CASSIYLGQGFSPLHF.

The chain links TRBV6-5 to TRBJ2-7; D is undetermined. V lost 4 bases and J lost 9, with 22 bases in between. The CDR3 contains 15 residues. Germline assignment: CDR1 MNHEY and CDR2 SVGAGI. In nucleotides, the CDR3 is TGTGCCAGCAGTTCCGAATACCGAACTGCTAGTATGCAGTACTTC. Translation: CASSSEYRTASMQYF.

This rearrangement joins TRBV6-5 to TRBJ1-3, with D perhaps TRBD1 (6 bases). Germline assignment: CDR1 MNHEY and CDR2 SVGAGI. The CDR3 runs to 13 residues. The V end lost 5 bases, the J end lost 7 bases, and 12 bases lay between the germline ends. The CDR3 coding sequence is TGTGCCAGCAGTCGGACAGTGGGTAACACCATATATTTT. It yields the protein CASSRTVGNTIYF.